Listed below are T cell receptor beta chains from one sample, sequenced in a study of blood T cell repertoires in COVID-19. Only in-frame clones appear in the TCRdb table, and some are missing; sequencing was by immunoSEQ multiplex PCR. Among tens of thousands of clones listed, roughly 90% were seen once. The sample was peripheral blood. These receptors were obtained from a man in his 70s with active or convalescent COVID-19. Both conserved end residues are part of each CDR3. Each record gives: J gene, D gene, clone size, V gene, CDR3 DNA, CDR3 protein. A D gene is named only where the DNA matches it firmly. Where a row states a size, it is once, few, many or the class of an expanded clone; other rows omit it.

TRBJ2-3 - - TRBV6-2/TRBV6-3 TGTGCCAGCAGTTACTCCGCGGCAGATACGCAGTATTTT CASSYSAADTQYF
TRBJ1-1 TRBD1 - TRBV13 TGTGCCAGCAGCCCAGGACAGGAAAGATTCGTCGCTGAAGCTTTCTTT CASSPGQERFVAEAFF
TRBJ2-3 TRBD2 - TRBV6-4 TGTGCCAGCAGTGACATAGCGGGAGCGGGAGATACGCAGTATTTT CASSDIAGAGDTQYF
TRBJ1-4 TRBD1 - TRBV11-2 TGTGCCAGCAGCTCCGGGACAGTTAATGAAAAACTGTTTTTT CASSSGTVNEKLFF
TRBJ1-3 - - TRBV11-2 TGTGCCAGCAGCTTAGCTAGGTCGGGGAACACCATATATTTT CASSLARSGNTIYF
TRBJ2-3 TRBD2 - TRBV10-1 TGCGCCAGCAGTACGACTAGCGGAGGGACAGATACGCAGTATTTT CASSTTSGGTDTQYF
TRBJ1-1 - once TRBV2 TGTGCCAGCAGTGAAAATACGGGTTCTGAAGCTTTCTTT CASSENTGSEAFF
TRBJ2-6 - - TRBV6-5 TGTGCCAGCAGGGAGGGTGGGGCCAACGTCCTGACTTTC CASREGGANVLTF
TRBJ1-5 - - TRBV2 TGTGCCAGCAGTGACCCGACCGGCGTCGGGTATCAGCCCCAGCATTTT CASSDPTGVGYQPQHF
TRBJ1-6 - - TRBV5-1 TGCGCCAGCAGCTTGGGGTTGAGCTCCTATAATTCACCCCTCCACTTT CASSLGLSSYNSPLHF
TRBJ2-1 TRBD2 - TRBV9 TGTGCCAGCAGCGGACCTAGCGGGAGCTCCTACAATGAGCAGTTCTTC CASSGPSGSSYNEQFF
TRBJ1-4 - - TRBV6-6 TGTGCCAGCAGTAACAGGGATAATGAAAAACTGTTTTTT CASSNRDNEKLFF
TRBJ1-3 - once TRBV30 TGTGCCTGGAGTCAGAAAAACACCATATATTTT CAWSQKNTIYF
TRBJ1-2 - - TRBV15 TGTGCCACCAGCCCCCCCTCAGACTACGGCTACACCTTC CATSPPSDYGYTF
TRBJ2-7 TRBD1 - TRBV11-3 TGTGCCAGCAGCCGCGGACAGGCCTACGAGCAGTACTTC CASSRGQAYEQYF
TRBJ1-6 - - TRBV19 TGTGCCAGTAGTGATACAGGAAATTCACCCCTCCACTTT CASSDTGNSPLHF
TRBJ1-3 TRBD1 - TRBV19 TGTGCCAGTAGTATAGGCGGGACAGGGTTAGGAAACACCATATATTTT CASSIGGTGLGNTIYF
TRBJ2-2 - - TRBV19 TGTGCCAGTAGTATAATGGAGCGTAGTGGGGAGCTGTTTTTT CASSIMERSGELFF
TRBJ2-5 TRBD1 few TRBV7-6 TGTGCCAGCAGCTTAGCGGTACAGGGGTTTAGGGAGACCCAGTACTTC CASSLAVQGFRETQYF
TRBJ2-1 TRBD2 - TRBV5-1 TGCGCCAGCGTCCCGGGACTAGCGGGGAGCTCCTACAATGAGCAGTTCTTC CASVPGLAGSSYNEQFF
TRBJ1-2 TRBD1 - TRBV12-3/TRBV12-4 TGTGCCAGCAGTTTAATGGGACAGGGGCGGTACACCTTC CASSLMGQGRYTF
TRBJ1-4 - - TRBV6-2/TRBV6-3 TGTGCCAGCAGTCCCCACAGACCAGACGGTGGTGAAAAACTGTTTTTT CASSPHRPDGGEKLFF
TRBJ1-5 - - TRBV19 TGTGCCAGTAGTAATCAGGGTTGGAATCAGCCCCAGCATTTT CASSNQGWNQPQHF
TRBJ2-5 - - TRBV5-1 TGCGCCAGCAGCTTCAACAGGGGAGGGACCCAGTACTTC CASSFNRGGTQYF
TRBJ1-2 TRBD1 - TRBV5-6 TGTGCCAGCATCACGGACAGGGCCAACTATGGCTACACCTTC CASITDRANYGYTF
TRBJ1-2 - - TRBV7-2 TGTGCCAGCAGCTTAGATTACAGCCTCTATGGCTACACCTTC CASSLDYSLYGYTF
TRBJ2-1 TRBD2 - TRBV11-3 TGTGCCAGCAGCTTAGGGCTAGCGGGAGGTTGGAATGAGCAGTTCTTC CASSLGLAGGWNEQFF
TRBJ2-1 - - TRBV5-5 TGTGCCAGCAGCATAGACAAAAATACCTACAATGAGCAGTTCTTC CASSIDKNTYNEQFF
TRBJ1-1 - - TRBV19 TGTGCCAGTATTGGACACCTAAACACTGAAGCTTTCTTT CASIGHLNTEAFF
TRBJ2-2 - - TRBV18 TGTGCCAGCTCACCCGGGACTAACACCGGGGAGCTGTTTTTT CASSPGTNTGELFF
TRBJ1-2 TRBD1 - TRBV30 TGTGCCTGGAGTGTAGGGGGCCCGGGCTACACCTTC CAWSVGGPGYTF
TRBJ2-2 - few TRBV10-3 TGTGCCATCAGCCCTCGGACAACCGGGGAGCTGTTTTTT CAISPRTTGELFF
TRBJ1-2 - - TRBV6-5 TGTGCCAGCAGCCGGACAGTTAACTATGGCTACACCTTC CASSRTVNYGYTF
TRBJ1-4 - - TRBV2 TGTGCCAGCAGAGCCCCTGGGCAGTTTAATGAAAAACTGTTTTTT CASRAPGQFNEKLFF
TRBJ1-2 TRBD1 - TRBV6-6 TGTGCCGGACGGGACAGAGAGAACTATGGCTACACCTTC CAGRDRENYGYTF
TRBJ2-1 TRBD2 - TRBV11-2 TGTGCCAGCACCCTAAGGGGGGCTAGCGGGTTCTCCTACAATGAGCAGTTCTTC CASTLRGASGFSYNEQFF
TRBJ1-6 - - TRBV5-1 TGCGCCAGCAGCTTGGAAGCAGGGCTTAATTCACCCCTCCACTTT CASSLEAGLNSPLHF
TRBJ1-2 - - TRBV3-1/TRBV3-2 TGTGCCAGCAGCCAAGGCGAAGGGGTTGGCTACACCTTC CASSQGEGVGYTF